Below are 2 T cell receptor beta chains sequenced from a single sample in a study of tumor and adjacent non-tumor tissue in lung cancer. The template was RNA from unsorted bulk tissue. This non-tumor lung sample came from over 3 cm beyond the tumor edge. TCRbeta libraries were built with three rounds of nested PCR, modified from ARM-PCR. Each CDR3 protein is one row after TCRdb ran MiXCR on the multiplex PCR reads. This table holds more than 35,000 distinct CDR3 sequences, roughly 62% found once. Sequencing was performed on distant non-tumor lung tissue. Source of these receptors: a woman aged 40 to 50 with non-small cell lung cancer.

Concerning this clonotype itself: A much larger clonotype is one base distant, so this may be a read error. This chain joins TRBV20-1 and TRBJ2-6, with D maybe TRBD1 (5 bases). Looked up from germline, CDR1 is DFQATT and CDR2 is SNEGSKA (reference sequence). The CDR3 extends over 14 amino acids. CDR3: CSAIFLRGANVLAF. Written as DNA, the CDR3 is TGCAGTGCCATATTCCTCCGTGGGGCCAACGTCCTGGCTTTC.

About this clonotype itself: Given a much more abundant clone one base away, this may be a read error. The chain recombines TRBV5-5 with TRBJ1-1, with D maybe TRBD1 (5 bases). The CDR3 covers 15 residues. The V and J ends lost 9 bases and 1 base respectively, with 19 bases between them. The V gene's germline CDR1 is SGHKS and CDR2 YYEKEE (reference sequence). CDR3 residues: CATMRGHGGNTEAFF. Written as DNA, the CDR3 is TGTGCCACCATGAGGGGTCACGGAGGGAACACTGAAGCTTTCTTT. Full variable domain (remainder filled in from reference TRBV5-5 and TRBJ1-1): DAGVTQSPTHLIKTRGQQVTLRCSPISGHKSVSWYQQVLGQGPQFIFQYYEKEERGRGNFPDRFSARQFPNYSSELNVNALLLGDSALYLCATMRGHGGNTEAFFGQGTRLTVV.